The 26 T cell receptor beta chains below were found in one sample sequenced in a study of T cell repertoires in cytomegalovirus infection. TCRdb independently ran MiXCR on the reads; one entry per CDR3 protein. This table holds approximately 990,000 distinct CDR3 sequences, 30% to 40% found once. Their recognized antigens are unknown. Specimen: cultured CD8+ T cells from PBMCs, collected from culture after CMV antigen stimulation. The receptors stem from a human donor in good health (CMV status not recorded). Some clones in this sample may be carry-over from other donors' samples.

This clonotype came up a few times. The chain employs TRBV12-5 and TRBJ2-5; possibly TRBD1 or TRBD2 for D (6 bases each). Germline V gene data show CDR1 as LGHNT and CDR2 as FRNRAP. The CDR3 is 15 amino acids. V lost 3 bases to trimming and J lost 2 bases, with 13 bases between them. The CDR3 DNA is TGTGCTAGTGGTTTTTGGCGGGACACTCAAGAGACCCAGTACTTC. It translates to CASGFWRDTQETQYF.

Here the CDR3 reads CASSGSGTASYNEQFF. CDR3 nucleotide sequence: TGTGCCAGCAGTGGGTCCGGGACAGCCTCCTACAATGAGCAGTTCTTC. The rearrangement links TRBV6-6 to TRBJ2-1; 7 positions agree with TRBD1. CDR3 length: 16 residues. Germline loops: CDR1 MNHNY, CDR2 SVGAGI (reference sequence). With 5 bases clipped from V and 0 bases from J, the junction kept 7 bases outside the gene matches.

This clonotype has just a few counts. V gene TRBV2 combines with J gene TRBJ2-5; 9 bases are shared with TRBD1. Unmatched junction bases numbered 10, after V lost 6 bases and J lost 5 bases. Germline CDR1 is SNHLY and CDR2 is FYNNEI. This CDR3 has 15 residues. Written as DNA, the CDR3 is TGTGCCAGCAGCCCCGGGACAGGGATTGAGGAGACCCAGTACTTC. This encodes CASSPGTGIEETQYF. The variable domain in full, with the rest retrieved from reference TRBV2 and TRBJ2-5, is EPEVTQTPSHQVTQMGQEVILRCVPISNHLYFYWYRQILGQKVEFLVSFYNNEISEKSEIFDDQFSVERPDGSNFTLKIRSTKLEDSAMYFCASSPGTGIEETQYFGPGTRLLVL.

Only one count was recorded for this clonotype. CDR3 region: CATSDLGGDTQYF. CDR3 coding DNA: TGTGCCACCAGTGATTTAGGAGGTGATACGCAGTATTTT. The chain uses TRBV24-1 and TRBJ2-3, with D tentatively TRBD2 (5 bases). The CDR3 has 13 amino acids. CDR1 and CDR2 (germline): KGHDR, SFDVKD. V was pared by 1 base and J by 6 bases, with 7 bases between.

This clonotype turned up a few times. V and J are TRBV12-3 or TRBV12-4 and TRBJ2-2; 8 positions match TRBD2. V dropped 6 bases and J dropped 3; count of bases not matched to a gene: 6. This CDR3 has 15 residues. CDR3 protein: CASSFGLAHTGELFF. CDR3 in DNA: TGTGCCAGCAGCTTCGGACTAGCCCACACCGGGGAGCTGTTTTTT.

The chain couples TRBV27 to TRBJ2-2; no firm D call. Germline V gene data show CDR1 as MNHEY and CDR2 as SMNVEV (reference sequence). The CDR3 consists of 13 residues. The germline V and J ends were trimmed by 2 bases and 6 bases, with 7 bases remaining between them. The DNA for the CDR3 is TGTGCCAGCAGTTTAAGCATCCCCGGGGAGCTGTTTTTT. Encoded protein: CASSLSIPGELFF.

This clonotype occurred a few times. This chain links TRBV7-9 with TRBJ1-1, with a tentative D call TRBD1 (5 bases). The CDR3 totals 14 residues. Germline values: CDR1 SEHNR, CDR2 FQNEAQ (reference sequence). V lost 4 bases, J lost 5 bases, and 14 bases lay in between. The CDR3 spells CASSWGGSGTEAFF. CDR3 DNA: TGTGCCAGCAGCTGGGGGGGAAGCGGGACTGAAGCTTTCTTT. Variable domain in full (rest from reference TRBV7-9 and TRBJ1-1): DTGVSQNPRHKITKRGQNVTFRCDPISEHNRLYWYRQTLGQGPEFLTYFQNEAQLEKSRLLSDRFSAERPKGSFSTLEIQRTEQGDSAMYLCASSWGGSGTEAFFGQGTRLTVV.

The V and J genes are TRBV5-6 and TRBJ2-1, with D unresolved. This CDR3 is 15 amino acids long. In germline, CDR1 is SGHDT, CDR2 YYEEEE. V was trimmed by 6 bases and J by 0 bases, leaving 13 bases between them. For the CDR3, the DNA is TGTGCCAGCACTCTAGTGCCATCCTCCTACAATGAGCAGTTCTTC. Translated: CASTLVPSSYNEQFF.

This clonotype was counted only a few times. V usage is TRBV5-5 and J usage is TRBJ1-5, with 10 bases identical to TRBD1. Germline loops: CDR1 SGHKS, CDR2 YYEKEE (reference sequence). V lost 1 base to trimming and J lost 8 bases; unmatched junction nucleotides: 9. This CDR3 has 16 amino acids. The CDR3 sequence: CASSLRGQGLEEPQHF. The DNA for the CDR3 is TGTGCCAGCAGCTTGAGGGGACAGGGGTTGGAGGAGCCCCAGCATTTT.

As concerns this clonotype: A much larger clonotype is one base distant, so this may be a read error. The chain links TRBV7-3 to TRBJ1-2; 10 bases line up with TRBD1. The CDR3 length is 16 residues. Germline-derived CDR1 and CDR2 are SGHTA and FQGTGA. CDR3 bases: TGTGCCAACAGCTTACGGGGGACAGGGGACCAACATGGCTACACCTTC. Translation: CANSLRGTGDQHGYTF.

This clonotype showed up just a few times. This chain uses TRBV6-2 or TRBV6-3 with TRBJ2-1, with D uncertain. The CDR3 is 16 amino acids. V was cut by 5 bases and J by 4 bases, with 18 bases left in between. From germline, CDR1 is MNHEY and CDR2 SVGEGT. The CDR3 bases are TGTGCCAGCAGTCTTTCCGTTACAAATCCTTACAATGAGCAGTTCTTC. Amino acids: CASSLSVTNPYNEQFF.

This clonotype has more than one count but fewer than ten. The chain carries TRBV4-1 and TRBJ1-2, with TRBD1 matching 7 bases. CDR1 and CDR2 (germline): MGHRA, YSYEKL. V shed 3 bases, J shed 4 bases, and the junction held 8 bases outside the gene matches. This CDR3 spans 15 amino acids. The CDR3 sequence is CASSQDLGTAYGYTF. The CDR3 bases are TGCGCCAGCAGCCAGGACCTTGGGACAGCCTATGGCTACACCTTC.

This clonotype was recorded at least ten times. The CDR3 here is CASSPNHGSNQPQHF. Here the CDR3 DNA reads TGTGCCAGCAGCCCAAACCACGGTAGCAATCAGCCCCAGCATTTT. The rearrangement links TRBV7-6 to TRBJ1-5; D not resolved. V was clipped by 5 bases and J by 0 bases, with 11 bases between them. Germline V gene sequence: CDR1 SGHVS, CDR2 FNYEAQ. The CDR3 has 15 amino acids.

As for this clonotype: It may be a read error: a sequence one base away is much more abundant. V usage is TRBV12-3 or TRBV12-4 and J usage is TRBJ2-2; TRBD1 is a possible D gene (6 bases). CDR3 size: 16 residues. CDR3 in DNA: TGTGGCAGCAGTCCTTACAGGGCCCCGAACACCGGGGAGCTGTTTTTT. It yields the protein CGSSPYRAPNTGELFF.

The chain has TRBV29-1 and TRBJ1-2; 8 bases line up with TRBD1. The CDR3 sequence is 12 residues long. CDR1 and CDR2 from the germline V gene are SQVTM and ANQGSEA. The V and J ends lost 6 bases and 5 bases, in that order; junction bases with no gene match: 5. CDR3 in DNA: TGCAGCGTGGCCACAGGGGGGTATGGCTACACCTTC. Translating gives CSVATGGYGYTF.

This clonotype was detected only once. A much larger clonotype is one base distant, so this may be a read error. Because it lacks the conserved phenylalanine or tryptophan at the end, this CDR3 is likely a read error. The rearrangement joins TRBV7-2 to TRBJ2-3; a possible D gene is TRBD2 (6 bases). The length of the CDR3 is 15 residues. Trimming took off 3 bases at V and 4 bases at J, with 14 bases between the two ends. Germline V gene lookup returns CDR1 SGHTA and CDR2 FQGNSA. The CDR3 loop reads CASSFRDQRADTQYS. The CDR3 region has the DNA TGTGCCAGCAGCTTCCGGGACCAGCGGGCAGATACGCAGTATTCT.

V usage is TRBV6-6 and J usage is TRBJ1-5; D is unclear. V was clipped by 0 bases and J by 2 bases, with 11 bases between them. In germline, CDR1 is MNHNY, CDR2 SVGAGI (reference sequence). The CDR3 spans 16 residues. Here the CDR3 DNA reads TGTGCCAGCAGTTACTCAGGGCCCGGCGGCAATCAGCCCCAGCATTTT. This encodes CASSYSGPGGNQPQHF.

In this sample, this clonotype turned up many times. The chain couples TRBV14 to TRBJ2-4; D not certain. This CDR3 has 16 residues. The germline gives CDR1 SGHDN, CDR2 FVKESK. The ends were cut back, 0 bases at V and 0 bases at J, with 9 bases in the middle. The CDR3 sequence is CASSQEGRIAKNIQYF. CDR3 sequence (DNA): TGTGCCAGCAGCCAAGAAGGTCGCATAGCCAAAAACATTCAGTACTTC.

This clonotype was picked up many times. The genes are TRBV11-2 and TRBJ2-1, with unresolved D. The V gene's germline CDR1 is SGHAT and CDR2 FQNNGV. V was clipped by 1 base and J by 4 bases, with 14 bases between them. The CDR3 extends over 16 amino acids. CDR3 in amino acids: CASSLVLGPGYNEQFF. CDR3 sequence (DNA): TGTGCCAGCAGCTTAGTACTCGGACCTGGGTACAATGAGCAGTTCTTC.

This chain links TRBV27 with TRBJ2-2; 11 bases are shared with TRBD1. Trimming at V came to 5 bases and at J to 7 bases, leaving 6 bases not matched to a gene. The CDR3 extends over 15 amino acids. Germline assignment: CDR1 MNHEY and CDR2 SMNVEV (reference sequence). CDR3: CASSVRTGGVGELFF. CDR3 bases: TGTGCCAGCAGTGTACGGACAGGGGGCGTCGGGGAGCTGTTTTTT.

This clonotype showed up just a few times. The rearrangement uses TRBV7-6 and TRBJ1-5; D ambiguous. The CDR3 extends over 13 amino acids. Germline V CDR1 and CDR2: SGHVS, FNYEAQ. V lost 5 bases, J lost 6 bases, and 11 bases lay in between. The CDR3 region has the DNA TGTGCCAGCAGCCCGTGGGAGGGTCAGCCCCAGCATTTT. Translated: CASSPWEGQPQHF.

The rearrangement uses TRBV6-1 and TRBJ2-3; D might be TRBD1 or TRBD2, each matching 6 bases. Germline V gene sequence: CDR1 MNHNS, CDR2 SASEGT. The CDR3 consists of 17 residues. Trimming removed 7 bases at V and 3 bases at J, with 23 bases between. CDR3 region: CASILALGGFLTDTQYF. The CDR3 DNA follows: TGTGCCAGCATCCTCGCCCTGGGGGGCTTTCTGACAGATACGCAGTATTTT.

The chain has TRBV5-1 and TRBJ2-4; a possible D gene is TRBD1 (6 bases). CDR3 length: 16 residues. Trimming removed 0 bases at V and 0 bases at J, with 10 bases between. Per germline, CDR1 SGHRS and CDR2 YFSETQ. This CDR3 reads CASSLARGVAKNIQYF. The CDR3 coding sequence is TGCGCCAGCAGCTTGGCCAGGGGAGTAGCCAAAAACATTCAGTACTTC.

This clonotype was picked up a small number of times. The V and J genes are TRBV7-9 and TRBJ2-1; tentatively, D is TRBD1 (6 bases). V lost 4 bases and J lost 0, with 16 bases in between. This CDR3 contains 17 residues. The germline CDR1 and CDR2 sequences are SEHNR and FQNEAQ (reference sequence). CDR3 loop: CASSSKTGDGSYNEQFF. CDR3 sequence (DNA): TGTGCCAGCAGCTCAAAGACAGGCGACGGCTCCTACAATGAGCAGTTCTTC. The variable domain in full, completed from reference TRBV7-9 and TRBJ2-1, reads DTGVSQNPRHKITKRGQNVTFRCDPISEHNRLYWYRQTLGQGPEFLTYFQNEAQLEKSRLLSDRFSAERPKGSFSTLEIQRTEQGDSAMYLCASSSKTGDGSYNEQFFGPGTRLTVL.

The V call is TRBV29-1, the J call TRBJ1-3; no clear D gene. Trimming took off 7 bases at V and 3 bases at J, with 13 bases between the two ends. Per the germline V gene, CDR1 is SQVTM and CDR2 is ANQGSEA. The CDR3 consists of 13 residues. The CDR3 region is CSATPEVGNTIYF. CDR3 nucleotides: TGCAGCGCCACCCCCGAGGTTGGAAACACCATATATTTT.

This clonotype was counted between two and nine times. This chain uses TRBV12-5 with TRBJ1-2; D not resolved. Germline V lookup: CDR1 LGHNT, CDR2 FRNRAP. Trimming stripped 1 base from V and 6 bases from J, with 9 bases between. The CDR3 loop spans 13 amino acids. The CDR3 nucleotides read TGTGCTAGTGGTTTGGCGGCAGTTGATGGCTACACCTTC. Translated: CASGLAAVDGYTF.